Listed below are T cell receptor beta chains from one sample, sequenced in a study of T cell responses to AZD1222 COVID-19 vaccine. The repertoire was sequenced with immunoSEQ multiplex PCR; TCRdb's copy has only in-frame clones and lacks some. Of about 140,000 clones listed, 85% to 95% are singletons. The sample consisted of peripheral blood, taken on day 0 of AZD1222 vaccination. The receptor set was obtained from an adult in good health. The CDR3 runs from the conserved cysteine through the conserved F or W. The order of the fields is J gene, V gene, D gene, clone size, CDR3 DNA, CDR3 protein. D genes are given only for firm matches. The size field is filled for only some rows; it gives once, few, many or a size class.

TRBJ2-3 TRBV5-6 . . TGTGCCAGCAGCATTAGAGGGTTGGATACGCAGTATTTT CASSIRGLDTQYF
TRBJ2-7 TRBV27 . . TGTGCCAGCAGTTTTTCCGACATCCACGAGCAGTACTTC CASSFSDIHEQYF
TRBJ1-1 TRBV11-3 . . TGTGCCAGCAGTGTTCCCACACAGGGAAGAACTGAAGCTTTCTTT CASSVPTQGRTEAFF
TRBJ1-3 TRBV7-8 . . TGTGCCAGCCAGGACGGCAGGAGGTCAAACACCATATATTTT CASQDGRRSNTIYF
TRBJ1-6 TRBV4-1 . . TGCGCCAGCAGCCAAGAGGACACAGATTCACCCCTCCACTTT CASSQEDTDSPLHF
TRBJ2-7 TRBV28 . . TGTGCCAGCCGGGCCGGACAGTCTGCCTACGAGCAGTACTTC CASRAGQSAYEQYF
TRBJ1-5 TRBV7-2 . . TGTGCCAGCAGCCCACCCTGGGGAGGGGATAGTCAGCCCCAGCATTTT CASSPPWGGDSQPQHF
TRBJ1-1 TRBV7-3 . . TGTGCCAGCAGCTTAACGTCAGGAAGCACTGAAGCTTTCTTT CASSLTSGSTEAFF
TRBJ1-1 TRBV6-6 . . TGTGCCAGCAGTTACTCTCCAGGTCTTTGGACTGAAGCTTTCTTT CASSYSPGLWTEAFF
TRBJ2-7 TRBV6-5 . . TGTGCCAGCAGTTACTCGCGGGGGCTCAGCTACGAGCAGTACTTC CASSYSRGLSYEQYF
TRBJ2-2 TRBV9 . . TGTGCCAGCAGCGTAGAGGTATTCGGGGAGCTGTTTTTT CASSVEVFGELFF
TRBJ2-5 TRBV27 . . TGTGCCAGCAGTTCAGGAGGGTCTGGAGAGACCCAGTACTTC CASSSGGSGETQYF
TRBJ2-5 TRBV5-1 TRBD2 once TGCGCCAGCAGCTTGAACCCATGGACTAGCGGGGAGGAGACCCAGTACTTC CASSLNPWTSGEETQYF
TRBJ2-3 TRBV18 . . TGTGCCAGCTCACCAGAGGCGGACAGTAGCACAGATACGCAGTATTTT CASSPEADSSTDTQYF
TRBJ2-7 TRBV4-3 TRBD2 once TGCGCCAGCAGCCTTAACTTAGCGGGGGGGCGGTACGAGCAGTACTTC CASSLNLAGGRYEQYF
TRBJ2-3 TRBV18 TRBD2 . TGTGCCAGCGGCACTAGCGGGGGCACAGATACGCAGTATTTT CASGTSGGTDTQYF
TRBJ1-3 TRBV7-2 . once TGTGCCAGCAGCTCCACCTCGGCTCTGCCTGGAAACACCATATATTTT CASSSTSALPGNTIYF
TRBJ1-4 TRBV21-1 . . TGTGCCAGCAGCAAAGGACAGGGGGAAAAACTGTTTTTT CASSKGQGEKLFF
TRBJ2-1 TRBV9 TRBD2 . TGTGCCAGCAGCTCCACTAGCGGTAGCTCCTACAATGAGCAGTTCTTC CASSSTSGSSYNEQFF
TRBJ1-5 TRBV5-8 . . TGTGCCAGCAGCCCCGACACTGCACAGCCCCAGCATTTT CASSPDTAQPQHF
TRBJ2-5 TRBV14 . once TGTGCCAGCAGCAGTCTCTCGGCGGGGCGGGAGACCCAGTACTTC CASSSLSAGRETQYF
TRBJ2-3 TRBV11-2 TRBD2 . TGTGCCAGCAGTACCGGGACTAGGGGCCCGTATACGCAGTATTTT CASSTGTRGPYTQYF
TRBJ2-7 TRBV29-1 . . TGCAGCGCCCCGCACCACGAGCAGTACTTC CSAPHHEQYF
TRBJ1-5 TRBV11-2 TRBD1 . TGTGCCAGCAGCTTAGGGACAGGGGTGGGCCAGCCCCAGCATTTT CASSLGTGVGQPQHF
TRBJ1-2 TRBV11-3 . . TGTGCCAGCAGCTTAGATCAGGGATTACGTGACGGCTACACCTTC CASSLDQGLRDGYTF
TRBJ2-7 TRBV25-1 . . TGTGCCAGCACCCCTCCTCGGAAGCCCTACGAGCAGTACTTC CASTPPRKPYEQYF
TRBJ1-5 TRBV24-1 . . TGTGCCACCAGTGTCGGAATGAGCAATCAGCCCCAGCATTTT CATSVGMSNQPQHF
TRBJ1-6 TRBV5-6 . . TGTGCCAGCAGCTTGACCCCCGCAGGGGAAAGTTCACCCCTCCACTTT CASSLTPAGESSPLHF
TRBJ1-3 TRBV19 . . TGTGCCAGCTCACAGGCAACTGGAAACACCATATATTTT CASSQATGNTIYF
TRBJ2-3 TRBV18 . . TGTGCCAGCTCACCGCTGGTAGGCACAGATACGCAGTATTTT CASSPLVGTDTQYF
TRBJ1-1 TRBV2 . . TGTGCCAGCGCGGGGCAGGCCGGGAACACTGAAGCTTTCTTT CASAGQAGNTEAFF
TRBJ1-6 TRBV2 . . TGTGCCAGCAGGGACCGACTCCTGAGCTCCTATAATTCACCCCTCCACTTT CASRDRLLSSYNSPLHF
TRBJ1-3 TRBV5-4 . . TGTGCCAGCAGCCGGGAAGGGAAAGGAAACACCATATATTTT CASSREGKGNTIYF
TRBJ2-4 TRBV28 TRBD1 . TGTGCCAGCAGCCGACAGGGGGTGGACATTCAGTACTTC CASSRQGVDIQYF
TRBJ1-1 TRBV2 . . TGTGCCAGCAGTGCCTGGCAGGGGACCACTGAAGCTTTCTTT CASSAWQGTTEAFF
TRBJ1-5 TRBV18 . . TGTGCCAGCTCACCGGGGGGGGGAGATCAGCCCCAGCATTTT CASSPGGGDQPQHF
TRBJ2-1 TRBV21-1 . . TGTGCCAGCAGCAAAGATAGAAAACTGAATGAGCAGTTCTTC CASSKDRKLNEQFF
TRBJ2-1 TRBV10-3 TRBD1 . TGTGCCATCAGTATTATTCCGGGACAGGGTGTTAATGAGCAGTTCTTC CAISIIPGQGVNEQFF
TRBJ2-3 TRBV27 . . TGTGCCAGCAGTTTTACCCGCACGTATACGCAGTATTTT CASSFTRTYTQYF
TRBJ2-1 TRBV9 TRBD2 . TGTGCCAGCAGCGTCCTCCGAGCGGGAGGCCTAGGGGAGCAGTTCTTC CASSVLRAGGLGEQFF
TRBJ2-1 TRBV12-3/TRBV12-4 . . TGTGCCAGCAGCTTTAGCGGAGAGCAGTTCTTC CASSFSGEQFF
TRBJ1-5 TRBV21-1 . . TGTGCCAGCAGCCTGAAAGGTGGAGGGTTATGGCCCCAGCATTTT CASSLKGGGLWPQHF
TRBJ1-1 TRBV25-1 . . TGTGCCAGCATTCTGGAGGTGACTGAAGCTTTCTTT CASILEVTEAFF
TRBJ1-5 TRBV20-1 . once TGCAGTGCTAGTAGGCCAGCGTCAGGGGACCAGCATTTT CSASRPASGDQHF
TRBJ2-5 TRBV15 . . TGTGCCACCAGCAGAACTATAGTCCCAGAGACCCAGTACTTC CATSRTIVPETQYF
TRBJ1-2 TRBV10-3 . once TGTGCCATCAGTGAGTCGGGAGGGAAGAATGGCTACACCTTC CAISESGGKNGYTF
TRBJ2-1 TRBV6-4 TRBD1 . TGTGCCAGCAGTGACAGGACCGGGACAGTTAATGAGCAGTTCTTC CASSDRTGTVNEQFF
TRBJ2-4 TRBV15 . . TGTGCCACCAGCAAAGGAAACATTCAGTACTTC CATSKGNIQYF
TRBJ1-1 TRBV11-3 . . TGTGCCAGCAGCTCCCCGCCAGGGCTGGTCACTGAAGCTTTCTTT CASSSPPGLVTEAFF
TRBJ1-3 TRBV19 . . TGTGCCAGTAGAGACAGAGCTAACTCTGGAAACACCATATATTTT CASRDRANSGNTIYF
TRBJ1-3 TRBV18 . . TGTGCCAGCTCACCTGGTTTATCGGCGGACACCATATATTTT CASSPGLSADTIYF
TRBJ2-7 TRBV4-2 . . TGTGCCAGCAGCCAAGGGCGGACAGACTCCTACGAGCAGTACTTC CASSQGRTDSYEQYF
TRBJ2-1 TRBV10-3 . . TGTGCCATCAGTGGATACAATGAGCAGTTCTTC CAISGYNEQFF